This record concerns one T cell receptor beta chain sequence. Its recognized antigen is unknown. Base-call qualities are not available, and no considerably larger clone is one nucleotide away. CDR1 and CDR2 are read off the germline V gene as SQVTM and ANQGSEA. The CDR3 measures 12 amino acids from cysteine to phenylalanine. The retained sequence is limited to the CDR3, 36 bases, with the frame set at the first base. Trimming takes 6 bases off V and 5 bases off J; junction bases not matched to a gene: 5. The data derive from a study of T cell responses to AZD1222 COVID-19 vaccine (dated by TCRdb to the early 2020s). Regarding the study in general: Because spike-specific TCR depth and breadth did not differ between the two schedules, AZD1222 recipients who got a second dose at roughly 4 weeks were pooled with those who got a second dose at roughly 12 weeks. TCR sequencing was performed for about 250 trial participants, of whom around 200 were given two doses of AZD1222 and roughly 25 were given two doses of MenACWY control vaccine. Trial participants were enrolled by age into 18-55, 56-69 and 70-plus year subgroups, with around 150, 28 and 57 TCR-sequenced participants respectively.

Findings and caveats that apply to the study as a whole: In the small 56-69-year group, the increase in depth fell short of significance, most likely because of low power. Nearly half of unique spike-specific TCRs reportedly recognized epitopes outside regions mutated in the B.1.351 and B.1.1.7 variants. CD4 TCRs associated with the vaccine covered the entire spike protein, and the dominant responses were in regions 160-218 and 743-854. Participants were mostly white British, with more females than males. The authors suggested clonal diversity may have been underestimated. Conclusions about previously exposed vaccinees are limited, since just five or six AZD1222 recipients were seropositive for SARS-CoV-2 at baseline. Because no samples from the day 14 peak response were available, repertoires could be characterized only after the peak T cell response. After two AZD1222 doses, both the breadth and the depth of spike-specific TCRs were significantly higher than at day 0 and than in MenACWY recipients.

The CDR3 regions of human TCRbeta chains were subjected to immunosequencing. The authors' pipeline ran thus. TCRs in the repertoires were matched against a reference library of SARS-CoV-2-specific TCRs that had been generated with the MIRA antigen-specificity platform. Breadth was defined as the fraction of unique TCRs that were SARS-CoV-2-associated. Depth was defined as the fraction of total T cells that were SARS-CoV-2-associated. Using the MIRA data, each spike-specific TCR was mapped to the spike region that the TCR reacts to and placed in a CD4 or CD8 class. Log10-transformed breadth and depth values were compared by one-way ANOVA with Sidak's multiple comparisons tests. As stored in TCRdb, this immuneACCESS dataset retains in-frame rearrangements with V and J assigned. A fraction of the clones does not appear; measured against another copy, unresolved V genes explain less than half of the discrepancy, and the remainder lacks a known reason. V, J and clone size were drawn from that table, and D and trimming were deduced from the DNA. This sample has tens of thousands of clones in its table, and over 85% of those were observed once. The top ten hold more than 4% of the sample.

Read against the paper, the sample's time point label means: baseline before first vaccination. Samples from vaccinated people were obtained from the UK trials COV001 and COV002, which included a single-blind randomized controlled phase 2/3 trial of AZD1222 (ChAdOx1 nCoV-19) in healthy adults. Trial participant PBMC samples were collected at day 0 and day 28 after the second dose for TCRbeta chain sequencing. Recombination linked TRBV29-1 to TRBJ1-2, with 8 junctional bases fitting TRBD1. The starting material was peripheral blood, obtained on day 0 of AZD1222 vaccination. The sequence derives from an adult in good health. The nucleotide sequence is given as TGCAGCGTCAGACAGGGGTTTTATGGCTACACCTTC. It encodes CSVRQGFYGYTF.